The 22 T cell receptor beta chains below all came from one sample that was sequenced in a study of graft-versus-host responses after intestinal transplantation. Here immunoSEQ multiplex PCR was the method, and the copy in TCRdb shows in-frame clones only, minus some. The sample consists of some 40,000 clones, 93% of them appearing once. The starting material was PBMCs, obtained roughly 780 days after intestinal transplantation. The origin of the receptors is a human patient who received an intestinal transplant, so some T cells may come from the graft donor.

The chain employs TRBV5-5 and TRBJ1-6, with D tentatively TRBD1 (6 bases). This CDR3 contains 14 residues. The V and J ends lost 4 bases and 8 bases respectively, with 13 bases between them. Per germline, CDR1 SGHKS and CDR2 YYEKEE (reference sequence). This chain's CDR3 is CASSIGQLHSPLHF. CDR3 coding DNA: TGTGCCAGCAGCATCGGACAGCTTCATTCACCCCTCCACTTT.

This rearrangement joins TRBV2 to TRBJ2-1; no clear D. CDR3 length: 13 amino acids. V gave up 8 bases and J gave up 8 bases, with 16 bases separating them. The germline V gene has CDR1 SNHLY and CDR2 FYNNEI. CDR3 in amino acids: CASCTRTSDEQFF. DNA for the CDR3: TGTGCCAGCTGCACACGAACTTCAGATGAGCAGTTCTTC.

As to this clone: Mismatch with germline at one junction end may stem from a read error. This chain's CDR3 is CASGDRSADTGELFF. The CDR3 nucleotides read TGTGCCAGCGGTGATCGTAGCGCGGACACCGGGGAGCTGTTTTTT. The gene calls are TRBV2 and TRBJ2-2; possibly TRBD2 for D (5 bases). The CDR3 runs to 15 residues. CDR1 and CDR2 (germline): SNHLY, FYNNEI.

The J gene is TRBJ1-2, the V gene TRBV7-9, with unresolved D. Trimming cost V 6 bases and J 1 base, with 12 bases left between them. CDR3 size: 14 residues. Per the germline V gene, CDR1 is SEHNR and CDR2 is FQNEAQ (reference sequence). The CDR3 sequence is CASSFKDGNYGYTF. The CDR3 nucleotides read TGTGCCAGCAGTTTCAAGGACGGTAACTATGGCTACACCTTC.

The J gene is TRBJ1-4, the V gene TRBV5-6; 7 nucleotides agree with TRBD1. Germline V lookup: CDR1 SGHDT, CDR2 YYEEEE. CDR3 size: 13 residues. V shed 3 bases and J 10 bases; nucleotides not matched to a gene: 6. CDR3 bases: TGTGCCAGCAGCTGGGGACAGTCCGTAAAACTGTTTTTT. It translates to CASSWGQSVKLFF.

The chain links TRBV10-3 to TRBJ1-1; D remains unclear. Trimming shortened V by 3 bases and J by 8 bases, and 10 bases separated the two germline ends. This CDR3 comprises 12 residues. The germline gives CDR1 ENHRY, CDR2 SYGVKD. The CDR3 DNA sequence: TGTGCCATCAGTGAAGATCTTACCGAAGCTTTCTTT. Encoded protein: CAISEDLTEAFF.

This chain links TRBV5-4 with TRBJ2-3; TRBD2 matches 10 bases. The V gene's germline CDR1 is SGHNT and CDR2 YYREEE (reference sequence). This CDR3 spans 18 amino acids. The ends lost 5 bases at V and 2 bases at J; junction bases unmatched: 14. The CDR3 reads CASSPPPLAGGFTDTQYF. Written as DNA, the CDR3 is TGTGCCAGCAGTCCACCCCCTTTAGCGGGGGGATTCACAGATACGCAGTATTTT.

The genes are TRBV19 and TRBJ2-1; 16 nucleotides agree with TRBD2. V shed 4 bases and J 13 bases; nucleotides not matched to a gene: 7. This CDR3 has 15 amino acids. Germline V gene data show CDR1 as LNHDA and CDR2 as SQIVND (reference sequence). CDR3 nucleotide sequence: TGTGCCAGTAGTACAGGGACTAGCGGGAGGGTATATCAGTTCTTC. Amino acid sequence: CASSTGTSGRVYQFF.

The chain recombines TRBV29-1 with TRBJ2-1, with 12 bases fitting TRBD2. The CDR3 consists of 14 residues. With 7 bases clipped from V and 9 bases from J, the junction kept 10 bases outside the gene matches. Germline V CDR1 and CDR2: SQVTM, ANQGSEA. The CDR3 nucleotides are TGCAGCGCCAGACTAGCGGGAGTTAGGACTGAGCAGTTCTTC. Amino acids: CSARLAGVRTEQFF.

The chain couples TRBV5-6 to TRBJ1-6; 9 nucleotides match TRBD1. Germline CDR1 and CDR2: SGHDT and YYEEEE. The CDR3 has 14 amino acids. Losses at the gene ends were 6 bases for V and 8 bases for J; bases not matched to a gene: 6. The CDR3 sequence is CASTPGQGYSPLHF. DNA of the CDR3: TGTGCCAGCACCCCGGGACAGGGTTATTCACCCCTCCACTTT.

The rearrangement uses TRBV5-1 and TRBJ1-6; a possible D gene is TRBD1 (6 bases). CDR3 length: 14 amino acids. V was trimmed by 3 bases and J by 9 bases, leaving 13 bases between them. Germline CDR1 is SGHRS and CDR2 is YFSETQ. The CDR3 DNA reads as TGCGCCAGCAGCTCCCTCAGGGGAAGTTCACCCCTCCACTTT. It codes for CASSSLRGSSPLHF.

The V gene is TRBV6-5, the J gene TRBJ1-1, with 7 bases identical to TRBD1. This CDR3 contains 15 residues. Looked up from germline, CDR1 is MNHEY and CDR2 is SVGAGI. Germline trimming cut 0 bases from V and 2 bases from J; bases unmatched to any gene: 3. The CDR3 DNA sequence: TGTGCCAGCAGTTACTCCCGACAGGGAAACACTGAAGCTTTCTTT. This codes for CASSYSRQGNTEAFF.

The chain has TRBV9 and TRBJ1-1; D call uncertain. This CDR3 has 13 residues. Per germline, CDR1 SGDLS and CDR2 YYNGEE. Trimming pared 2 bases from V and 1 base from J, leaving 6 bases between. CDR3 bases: TGTGCCAGCAGCGTGAGAGGGAACACTGAAGCTTTCTTT. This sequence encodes CASSVRGNTEAFF.

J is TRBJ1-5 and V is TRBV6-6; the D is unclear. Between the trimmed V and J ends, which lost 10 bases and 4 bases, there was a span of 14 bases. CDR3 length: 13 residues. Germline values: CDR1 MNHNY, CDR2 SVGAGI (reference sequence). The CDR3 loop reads CATTPTQNQPQHF. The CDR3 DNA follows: TGTGCCACCACCCCCACCCAAAATCAGCCCCAGCATTTT.

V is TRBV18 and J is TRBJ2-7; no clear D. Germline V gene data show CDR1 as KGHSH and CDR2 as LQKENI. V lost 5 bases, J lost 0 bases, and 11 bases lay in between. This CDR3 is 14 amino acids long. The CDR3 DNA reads TGTGCCAGCTCAAAGAGTCGTACCTCCTACGAGCAGTACTTC. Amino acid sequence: CASSKSRTSYEQYF.

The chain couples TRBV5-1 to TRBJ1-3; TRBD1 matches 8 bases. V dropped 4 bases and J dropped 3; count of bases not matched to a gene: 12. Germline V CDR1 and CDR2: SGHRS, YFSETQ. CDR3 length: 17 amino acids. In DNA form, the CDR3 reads TGCGCCAGCAGCACCGGACAGGGAGCGTTAGGTGGAAACACCATATATTTT. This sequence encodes CASSTGQGALGGNTIYF.

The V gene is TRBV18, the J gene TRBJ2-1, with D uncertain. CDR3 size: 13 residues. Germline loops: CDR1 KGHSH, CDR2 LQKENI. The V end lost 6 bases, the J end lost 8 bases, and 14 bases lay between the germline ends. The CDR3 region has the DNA TGTGCCAGCTCCGCGGCGGCGGCCCATGAGCAGTTCTTC. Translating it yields CASSAAAAHEQFF.

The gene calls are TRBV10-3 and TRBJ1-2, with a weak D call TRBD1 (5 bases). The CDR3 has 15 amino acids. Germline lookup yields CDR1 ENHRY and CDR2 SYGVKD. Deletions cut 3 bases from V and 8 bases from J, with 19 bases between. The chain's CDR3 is CAISDTGTEGGGYTF. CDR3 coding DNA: TGTGCCATCAGTGACACCGGGACGGAGGGAGGGGGCTACACCTTC.

CDR3 nucleotides: TGTGCCAGTAGTATCCCGGGAACCATCAGCAGCGAGCAGTACTTC. Residues: CASSIPGTISSEQYF. The rearrangement uses TRBV19 and TRBJ2-7, with D tentatively TRBD2 (5 bases). Trimming cost V 3 bases and J 6 bases, with 18 bases left between them. Germline CDR1 reads LNHDA; CDR2 reads SQIVND (reference sequence). CDR3 length: 15 amino acids. The full variable domain, its missing parts supplied by reference TRBV19 and TRBJ2-7, is DGGITQSPKYLFRKEGQNVTLSCEQNLNHDAMYWYRQDPGQGLRLIYYSQIVNDFQKGDIAEGYSVSREKKESFPLTVTSAQKNPTAFYLCASSIPGTISSEQYFGPGTRLTVT.

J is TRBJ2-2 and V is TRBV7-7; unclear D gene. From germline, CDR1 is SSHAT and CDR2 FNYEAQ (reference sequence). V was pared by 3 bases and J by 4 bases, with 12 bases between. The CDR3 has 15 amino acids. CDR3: CASSFGRAPTGELFF. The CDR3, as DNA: TGTGCCAGCAGCTTCGGCCGAGCGCCCACCGGGGAGCTGTTTTTT.

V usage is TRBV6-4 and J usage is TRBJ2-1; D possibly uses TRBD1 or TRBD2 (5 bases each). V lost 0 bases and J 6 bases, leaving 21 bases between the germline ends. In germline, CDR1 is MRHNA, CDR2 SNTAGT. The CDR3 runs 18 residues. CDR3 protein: CASSDSRIRDRTLNEQFF. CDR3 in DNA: TGTGCCAGCAGTGACTCCAGAATCCGGGACCGTACCCTCAATGAGCAGTTCTTC.

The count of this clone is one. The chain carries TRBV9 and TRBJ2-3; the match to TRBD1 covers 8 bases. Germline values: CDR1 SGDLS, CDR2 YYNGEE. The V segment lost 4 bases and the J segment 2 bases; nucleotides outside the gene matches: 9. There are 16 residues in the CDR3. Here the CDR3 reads CASSPGGQGATDTQYF. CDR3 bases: TGTGCCAGCAGCCCAGGGGGTCAGGGGGCCACAGATACGCAGTATTTT.